The source of this T cell receptor beta chain is a study of blood T cell repertoires in COVID-19. Whole-study context: Collection of acute and convalescent COVID-19 samples took place in the United States, Italy and Spain. In each case, the material was cDNA or gDNA derived from T cells, B-cell-depleted T cells, or PBMCs.

How the authors handled the data: By means of reference gene primer amplification, nucleated cell counts were estimated. The protocol was immunoSEQ multiplex PCR, while the TCRdb copy is restricted to in-frame clones and leaves out a portion. The V and J calls and clone size were taken over from that table, and D and trimming were inferred from the DNA. The data contain 95,000 to 130,000 clones, almost 85% of them singletons. Per germline, CDR1 SGHTA and CDR2 FQGNSA. V dropped 1 base and J dropped 6 bases, with 10 bases sitting between them. The length of the CDR3 is 14 residues. This receptor was obtained from a man between 65 and 85 years old with active or convalescent COVID-19. This rearrangement joins TRBV7-2 to TRBJ1-5, with D perhaps TRBD1 (5 bases). Sequenced input: peripheral blood. DNA of the CDR3: TGTGCCAGCAGCTTAGTGGGGGGTGTTCAGCCCCAGCATTTT. Translated: CASSLVGGVQPQHF.